This is a list of T cell receptor beta chains from one sample in a study of cytomegalovirus exposure and HLA in healthy donors. Assay used: immunoSEQ multiplex PCR; TCRdb lists only in-frame clones, some missing. Of 95,000 to 110,000 clones in the sample, less than 85% were seen once. The material sequenced was PBMCs. These receptors were taken from a woman aged 40 to 50 in good health and CMV-seropositive. Both conserved end residues are part of each CDR3. A D gene is named only where the DNA matches it firmly. A clone size is listed for some rows: how often the clone was seen (once, few, many), or a class if it is expanded.

D gene	V gene	clone size	J gene	CDR3 protein	CDR3 DNA
.	TRBV4-1	.	TRBJ1-5	CASSQASVPMEPQHF	TGCGCCAGCAGCCAAGCGAGTGTACCTATGGAGCCCCAGCATTTT
TRBD1	TRBV29-1	.	TRBJ1-5	CSVATGAQPQHF	TGCAGCGTCGCAACAGGGGCTCAGCCCCAGCATTTT
.	TRBV21-1	.	TRBJ2-1	CASSTGPRTSSSYNEQFF	TGTGCCAGCAGCACAGGACCCCGGACTAGTAGCTCCTACAATGAGCAGTTCTTC
TRBD1	TRBV7-9	.	TRBJ2-7	CASSLGTGTGIEQYF	TGTGCCAGCAGCTTAGGAACCGGGACAGGGATCGAGCAGTACTTC
TRBD2	TRBV7-2	.	TRBJ2-7	CASSLGGGTRIYEQYF	TGTGCCAGCAGCTTAGGGGGGGGGACTAGAATCTACGAGCAGTACTTC
.	TRBV18	.	TRBJ1-1	CASFQIALTEAFF	TGTGCCTCCTTCCAGATCGCCTTAACTGAAGCTTTCTTT
TRBD2	TRBV29-1	.	TRBJ2-3	CSVLPRKGGSTDTQYF	TGCAGCGTCCTTCCTCGGAAGGGAGGGAGCACAGATACGCAGTATTTT
.	TRBV10-3	.	TRBJ1-1	CAISDSGTQNTEAFF	TGTGCCATCAGTGATTCCGGGACACAGAACACTGAAGCTTTCTTT
.	TRBV29-1	once	TRBJ2-4	CSAEQLNGGNIQYF	TGCAGCGCTGAGCAGTTAAATGGTGGAAACATTCAGTACTTC
TRBD1	TRBV5-1	.	TRBJ2-7	CASSYGQGKGEQYF	TGCGCCAGCAGCTACGGACAGGGGAAGGGCGAGCAGTACTTC
TRBD2	TRBV19	.	TRBJ2-6	CASSSGGLANVLTF	TGTGCCAGCAGTAGCGGGGGCTTGGCCAACGTCCTGACTTTC
TRBD1	TRBV7-9	.	TRBJ1-5	CASSSGTGGNQPQHF	TGTGCCAGCAGCTCGGGGACAGGGGGCAATCAGCCCCAGCATTTT
.	TRBV19	.	TRBJ1-1	CASSAQPNTEAFF	TGTGCCAGTAGCGCACAGCCGAACACTGAAGCTTTCTTT
TRBD1	TRBV30	.	TRBJ1-5	CAWSVMGQGNQPQHF	TGTGCCTGGAGTGTTATGGGACAGGGAAATCAGCCCCAGCATTTT
TRBD1	TRBV6-1	few	TRBJ2-7	CASSEVGQPNSYEQYF	TGTGCCAGCAGTGAAGTGGGACAGCCAAACTCCTACGAGCAGTACTTC
.	TRBV15	few	TRBJ2-7	CATSRDSPRSYEQYF	TGTGCCACCAGCAGAGATAGCCCCCGCTCCTACGAGCAGTACTTC
.	TRBV4-2	.	TRBJ2-1	CASSQDWATPYSEQFF	TGTGCCAGCAGCCAAGATTGGGCGACACCTTACAGTGAGCAGTTCTTC
TRBD2	TRBV7-8	.	TRBJ2-5	CASSLGSFGVAGNLETQYF	TGTGCCAGCAGCTTAGGGTCGTTCGGGGTAGCGGGGAATTTAGAGACCCAGTACTTC
TRBD1	TRBV5-1	few	TRBJ2-5	CASSLGQGAAQETQYF	TGCGCCAGCAGCTTGGGTCAGGGGGCAGCCCAAGAGACCCAGTACTTC
.	TRBV1	.	TRBJ1-2	CTSSQARLWKRYGYTF	TGCACCAGCAGCCAAGCTCGGCTCTGGAAGAGGTATGGCTACACCTTC
.	TRBV7-2	.	TRBJ2-3	CASSYIQGFSTDTQYF	TGTGCCAGCAGCTACATACAGGGATTTAGCACAGATACGCAGTATTTT
TRBD1	TRBV7-2	.	TRBJ2-7	CASSLAGQFYEQYF	TGTGCCAGCAGCTTAGCGGGACAGTTCTACGAGCAGTACTTC
TRBD1	TRBV7-2	.	TRBJ1-2	CASSLAGQGYGYTF	TGTGCCAGCAGCTTAGCCGGACAGGGCTATGGCTACACCTTC
.	TRBV30	.	TRBJ2-5	CAWSSGLQETQYF	TGTGCCTGGAGTAGTGGACTACAAGAGACCCAGTACTTC
TRBD1	TRBV7-9	.	TRBJ1-5	CASSSGDWTGNQPQHF	TGTGCCAGCAGCTCGGGGGACTGGACAGGGAATCAGCCCCAGCATTTT
.	TRBV6-1	.	TRBJ2-5	CASSEGGRSYGETQYF	TGTGCCAGCAGTGAAGGGGGCCGGTCGTATGGGGAGACCCAGTACTTC
TRBD1	TRBV30	.	TRBJ1-2	CASTDRGNYGYTF	TGTGCCTCGACCGACAGGGGTAACTATGGCTACACCTTC
.	TRBV5-1	.	TRBJ2-7	CASSLTIEGHNSYEQYF	TGCGCCAGCAGCTTAACCATTGAGGGACACAATTCCTACGAGCAGTACTTC
.	TRBV4-2	.	TRBJ1-6	CASSYDGAGRNSPLHF	TGTGCCAGCAGCTATGATGGGGCAGGCCGAAATTCACCCCTCCACTTT
.	TRBV4-2	many	TRBJ1-4	CASSQDEGAKLFF	TGTGCCAGCAGCCAAGATGAGGGCGCAAAACTGTTTTTT
.	TRBV6-5	.	TRBJ2-1	CASSLRQGRDEQFF	TGTGCCAGCAGTTTAAGACAGGGGAGGGATGAGCAGTTCTTC
.	TRBV2	.	TRBJ1-1	CASRAQTGSETEAFF	TGTGCCAGCAGAGCCCAAACAGGGAGTGAGACTGAAGCTTTCTTT
.	TRBV5-1	.	TRBJ2-3	CASSFWGQSLRSDTQYF	TGCGCCAGCAGCTTTTGGGGACAATCCTTGAGGAGCGATACGCAGTATTTT
TRBD1	TRBV9	.	TRBJ1-2	CASSVAVRGNYGYTF	TGTGCCAGCAGCGTAGCGGTCAGGGGGAACTATGGCTACACCTTC
TRBD1	TRBV7-9	.	TRBJ1-2	CASSLTGGGPYGYTF	TGTGCCAGCAGCTTAACAGGGGGAGGTCCCTATGGCTACACCTTC
.	TRBV9	once	TRBJ2-7	CASSPPAGPYEQYF	TGTGCCAGCAGCCCTCCGGCAGGTCCCTACGAGCAGTACTTC
.	TRBV30	.	TRBJ2-7	CAWTAGAYEQYF	TGTGCCTGGACTGCCGGGGCCTACGAGCAGTACTTC
.	TRBV5-4	.	TRBJ2-7	CASSLEGVLGEQYF	TGTGCCAGCAGCTTGGAGGGGGTCCTGGGCGAGCAGTACTTC
TRBD1	TRBV19	.	TRBJ1-2	CASSPLDRGGYGYTF	TGTGCCAGTAGTCCCTTGGACAGGGGGGGCTATGGCTACACCTTC
.	TRBV9	many	TRBJ1-1	CASSVAPPGKYFYTEAFF	TGTGCCAGCAGCGTAGCCCCCCCAGGGAAGTATTTTTACACTGAAGCTTTCTTT
TRBD1	TRBV4-3	.	TRBJ1-2	CASSLDQGAAGYTF	TGCGCCAGCAGCCTTGACCAGGGGGCGGCTGGCTACACCTTC
.	TRBV7-7	few	TRBJ1-1	CASSRDRNTEAFF	TGTGCTAGCAGCCGAGACAGGAACACTGAAGCTTTCTTT
.	TRBV2	few	TRBJ2-6	CASSLQGTGANVLTF	TGTGCCAGCAGTCTACAGGGAACCGGGGCCAACGTCCTGACTTTC
TRBD1	TRBV27	.	TRBJ2-3	CASSLHPGTGGSGTQYF	TGTGCCAGCAGTTTACATCCCGGGACAGGGGGATCGGGTACGCAGTATTTT
TRBD1	TRBV6-6	.	TRBJ1-1	CASSRPGTGNIEAFF	TGTGCCAGCAGCCGGCCCGGGACAGGGAATATTGAAGCTTTCTTT
TRBD1	TRBV6-5	.	TRBJ1-3	CASSSTGEGNTIYF	TGTGCCAGCAGTTCGACAGGGGAAGGAAACACCATATATTTT